This T cell receptor (beta chain) was obtained from a study of T cell changes during pregnancy in multiple sclerosis. Germline-derived CDR1 and CDR2 are SGHDT and YYEEEE. The CDR3 length is 17 residues. Trimming removed 0 bases at V and 2 bases at J, with 17 bases between. The protocol was immunoSEQ multiplex PCR, while the TCRdb copy is restricted to in-frame clones and leaves out a portion. Of around 57,000 clones listed, 70% to 90% were seen once; the top ten hold roughly 0.82%. The sample in question was peripheral blood, obtained in the first trimester of pregnancy. This chain links TRBV5-6 with TRBJ2-5; a weak D match, TRBD2 (7 bases). The origin of this receptor is a female donor in good health, enrolled as a control in a pregnancy study. CDR3 residues: CASSLDGGATLQETQYF. CDR3 bases: TGTGCCAGCAGCTTGGATGGGGGGGCCACATTACAAGAGACCCAGTACTTC.